These 14 T cell receptor beta chains came from one sample sequenced in a study of blood T cell repertoires in COVID-19. Profiling relied on immunoSEQ multiplex PCR, and the TCRdb table lists in-frame clones only, not all of them. The sample lists about 16,000 clones; around 82% were seen once. The sample taken for sequencing was peripheral blood. The receptor set was obtained from a man aged 80 or over with active COVID-19.

This sequence joins TRBV10-2 and TRBJ2-4; 7 bases agree with TRBD1. Trimming removed 8 bases from V and 4 bases from J; junction bases left unmatched: 8. The CDR3 is 14 amino acids. CDR1 WSHSY and CDR2 SAAADI come from the germline V gene. The CDR3 coding sequence is TGCGCCAGCCATGGACAGGCCACTAAAAACATTCAGTACTTC. As protein: CASHGQATKNIQYF.

V gene TRBV5-1 combines with J gene TRBJ2-2; 8 bases are a match to TRBD2. The CDR3 sequence is 15 residues long. Unmatched junction bases numbered 8, after V lost 6 bases and J lost 4 bases. In germline, CDR1 is SGHRS, CDR2 YFSETQ. DNA of the CDR3: TGCGCCAGCAACTTAGCGGGGCCGGGCACCGGGGAGCTGTTTTTT. It is translated as CASNLAGPGTGELFF. Drawing the rest from reference TRBV5-1 and TRBJ2-2, the complete variable domain is KAGVTQTPRYLIKTRGQQVTLSCSPISGHRSVSWYQQTPGQGLQFLFEYFSETQRNKGNFPGRFSGRQFSNSRSEMNVSTLELGDSALYLCASNLAGPGTGELFFGEGSRLTVL.

This clone was seen more than once but under ten times. The gene calls are TRBV4-2 and TRBJ2-7, with 8 bases aligning to TRBD2. This CDR3 is 16 amino acids long. Germline-derived CDR1 and CDR2 are LGHNA and YNFKEQ. With V trimmed by 0 bases and J by 4 bases, 8 bases remained unmatched. The CDR3 here is CASSQERSGSGYEQYF. As DNA, the CDR3 is TGTGCCAGCAGCCAAGAACGGAGCGGGAGCGGGTACGAGCAGTACTTC.

The V call is TRBV4-3, the J call TRBJ1-1; D remains ambiguous. Between the trimmed V and J ends, which lost 4 bases and 3 bases, there was a span of 6 bases. The CDR3 consists of 12 residues. In germline, CDR1 is LGHNA, CDR2 YSLEER. CDR3 in amino acids: CASSRSDTEAFF. CDR3 nucleotide sequence: TGCGCCAGCAGCCGGTCGGACACTGAAGCTTTCTTT.

The rearrangement links TRBV27 to TRBJ2-2; 9 bases map to TRBD1. Germline V gene sequence: CDR1 MNHEY, CDR2 SMNVEV (reference sequence). There are 16 residues in the CDR3. V gave up 5 bases and J gave up 3 bases; unmatched junction bases: 7. The CDR3 nucleotides read TGTGCCAGCAGTCACAGGACAGGGGCGTACACCGGGGAGCTGTTTTTT. Its protein is CASSHRTGAYTGELFF.

This chain connects TRBV18 to TRBJ2-1; D perhaps matches TRBD2 (5 bases). V was pared by 5 bases and J by 5 bases, with 10 bases between. This CDR3 has 13 amino acids. The germline V gene has CDR1 KGHSH and CDR2 LQKENI. The CDR3 spells CASSSLLDNEQFF. In DNA, the CDR3 is TGTGCCAGCTCATCTCTACTAGACAATGAGCAGTTCTTC.

V gene TRBV27 combines with J gene TRBJ2-2; 9 nucleotides align to TRBD2. The junction had 2 bases not matched to a gene; V was cut back by 0 bases and J by 6 bases. The germline V gene has CDR1 MNHEY and CDR2 SMNVEV (reference sequence). This CDR3 comprises 15 residues. CDR3 sequence: CASSLSTSGAGELFF. CDR3 nucleotides: TGTGCCAGCAGTTTATCGACTAGCGGTGCCGGGGAGCTGTTTTTT.

V is TRBV29-1 and J is TRBJ2-2; possibly TRBD1 for D (5 bases). V lost 6 bases and J 8 bases, leaving 13 bases between the germline ends. Germline V gene lookup returns CDR1 SQVTM and CDR2 ANQGSEA. The CDR3 extends over 12 amino acids. Here the CDR3 DNA reads TGCAGCGTGCGATCAGGGCCAGGGGAGCTGTTTTTT. As protein: CSVRSGPGELFF.

This chain joins TRBV11-2 and TRBJ2-7; D remains unclear. There are 11 residues in the CDR3. Per the germline V gene, CDR1 is SGHAT and CDR2 is FQNNGV. V shed 0 bases and J shed 6 bases, with 3 bases lying between them. The CDR3: CASSLDLEQYF. As DNA, the CDR3 is TGTGCCAGCAGCTTAGATCTCGAGCAGTACTTC.

This sequence joins TRBV19 and TRBJ2-7, with TRBD2 matching over 13 bases. The CDR3 spans 15 residues. Germline lookup yields CDR1 LNHDA and CDR2 SQIVND (reference sequence). With V trimmed by 6 bases and J by 6 bases, 8 bases remained unmatched. CDR3 in amino acids: CASRERTSGRSEQYF. The CDR3 nucleotides read TGTGCCAGTAGGGAGAGGACTAGCGGGAGAAGCGAGCAGTACTTC.

The rearrangement joins TRBV7-2 to TRBJ2-7; a possible D gene is TRBD2 (6 bases). Germline assignment: CDR1 SGHTA and CDR2 FQGNSA. The V and J ends lost 1 base and 12 bases respectively, with 22 bases between them. There are 15 residues in the CDR3. CDR3 sequence reads: CASSLGGASGGRLYF. The CDR3 DNA reads as TGTGCCAGCAGCTTAGGCGGGGCGAGCGGAGGACGTCTGTACTTC. Filled out from reference TRBV7-2 and TRBJ2-7, the complete variable domain reads GAGVSQSPSNKVTEKGKDVELRCDPISGHTALYWYRQSLGQGLEFLIYFQGNSAPDKSGLPSDRFSAERTGGSVSTLTIQRTQQEDSAVYLCASSLGGASGGRLYFGPGTRLTVT.

The chain combines TRBV27 with TRBJ1-6; tentative D call: TRBD1 (5 bases). The V and J ends lost 3 bases and 8 bases respectively, with 14 bases between them. The CDR3 length is 15 residues. Germline V gene data show CDR1 as MNHEY and CDR2 as SMNVEV (reference sequence). The CDR3 DNA reads TGTGCCAGCAGTTTCGGGGGATACGGGGATTCACCCCTCCACTTT. Translation gives CASSFGGYGDSPLHF.

This clone counts as medium-sized. The J gene is TRBJ2-7, the V gene TRBV29-1; maybe TRBD1 (6 bases). The V gene lost 0 bases and the J gene lost 6 bases, with 15 bases spanning the gap. Germline V gene sequence: CDR1 SQVTM, CDR2 ANQGSEA. CDR3 size: 14 residues. The CDR3 DNA follows: TGCAGCGTTGAAGATAACAGGGATGGGGGCGAGCAGTACTTC. As protein: CSVEDNRDGGEQYF.

V gene TRBV30 combines with J gene TRBJ2-2, with D possibly being TRBD1 (5 bases). The CDR3 is 15 residues long. V lost 0 bases and J 4 bases, leaving 12 bases between the germline ends. Per germline, CDR1 GTSNPN and CDR2 SVGIG (reference sequence). CDR3: CAWSVRQLGTGELFF. In DNA form, the CDR3 reads TGTGCCTGGAGTGTAAGACAGTTGGGCACCGGGGAGCTGTTTTTT.